The text below deals with one T cell receptor (beta chain). Its antigen remains unknown. This entry is derived from a study of shared clonotypes between healthy human individuals. Study findings and constraints: Among non-shared clonotypes, generation probabilities were lower than among those shared by all four donors. Among the subsets, naive ones generally showed larger estimated richness than memory ones. The study found roughly 5.3% of naive CD4 clonotypes shared across a handful of donors.

Germline assignment: CDR1 PRHDT and CDR2 FYEKMQ (reference sequence). This CDR3 is 14 amino acids long. Trimming stripped 0 bases from V and 3 bases from J, with 9 bases between. Each replicate PCR on the sorted subsets used 200 to 250 ng DNA (around 31,000 T cell genomes). Some clones are missing from TCRdb's copy, which holds only in-frame ones; the method was immunoSEQ multiplex PCR. The sample has about 320,000 clones, 80% to 90% seen once. This sequence was found in a man between 18 and 29 years old in good health. What was sequenced was memory CD8+ T cells sorted from blood. As for subset: CD45RO+ cells pooled with CCR7-negative TemRA cells. The J gene is TRBJ2-7, the V gene TRBV13; possibly TRBD1 for D (5 bases). CDR3 nucleotide sequence: TGTGCCAGCAGCTTAGGCAGGGCGGACTACGAGCAGTACTTC. It yields the protein CASSLGRADYEQYF. Full variable domain (remainder filled in from reference TRBV13 and TRBJ2-7): AAGVIQSPRHLIKEKRETATLKCYPIPRHDTVYWYQQGPGQDPQFLISFYEKMQSDKGSIPDRFSAQQFSDYHSELNMSSLELGDSALYFCASSLGRADYEQYFGPGTRLTVT.